The 5 T cell receptor beta chains below were found in one sample sequenced in a study of shared clonotypes between healthy human individuals. Profiling relied on immunoSEQ multiplex PCR, and the TCRdb table lists in-frame clones only, not all of them. The table has about a million clones, around 76% seen once; the top ten hold about 1.4%. The sequencing sample was made of memory CD4+ T cells sorted from blood. Specified subset: CD45RA-negative fraction. These receptors all come from a man in his late teens or twenties in good health.

The J gene is TRBJ2-7, the V gene TRBV6-5; possibly TRBD1 for D (7 bases). The CDR3 has 12 residues. CDR1 is MNHEY and CDR2 is SVGAGI in the germline V gene. Trimming shortened V by 6 bases and J by 6 bases, and 12 bases separated the two germline ends. The CDR3 region is CASRSQGGEQYF. CDR3 nucleotides: TGTGCCAGCAGGTCGCAGGGGGGCGAGCAGTACTTC.

This clone was seen just once. The gene calls are TRBV7-9 and TRBJ2-3, with 11 bases matching TRBD2. From germline, CDR1 is SEHNR and CDR2 FQNEAQ (reference sequence). V was clipped by 5 bases and J by 2 bases; unmatched bases: 6. There are 16 residues in the CDR3. This chain's CDR3 is CASSVRLAGPTDTQYF. CDR3 nucleotide sequence: TGTGCCAGCAGCGTCCGACTAGCGGGACCCACAGATACGCAGTATTTT.

The J gene is TRBJ2-7, the V gene TRBV5-6, with TRBD2 as a possible D gene (6 bases). The CDR3 consists of 14 residues. The germline V and J ends were trimmed by 4 bases and 2 bases, with 13 bases remaining between them. Germline-derived CDR1 and CDR2 are SGHDT and YYEEEE. CDR3 bases: TGTGCCAGCAGCCCCGCCGGGGGAACCTACGAGCAGTACTTC. Translated: CASSPAGGTYEQYF.

This clone was seen a few times. This chain connects TRBV7-6 to TRBJ2-2; no clear D. V lost 2 bases to trimming and J lost 4 bases, with 8 bases between them. The CDR3 loop spans 14 amino acids. CDR1 and CDR2 from the germline V gene are SGHVS and FNYEAQ. The CDR3 sequence is CASSLSERTGELFF. The DNA for the CDR3 is TGTGCCAGCAGCTTATCGGAGCGCACCGGGGAGCTGTTTTTT.

The chain recombines TRBV5-1 with TRBJ2-7; 10 bases are shared with TRBD2. Germline CDR1 and CDR2: SGHRS and YFSETQ. V lost 2 bases to trimming and J lost 10 bases; unmatched junction nucleotides: 15. This CDR3 comprises 16 residues. The CDR3 reads CASSFASGGAGISQYF. The CDR3 bases are TGCGCCAGCAGCTTCGCCAGCGGGGGGGCCGGGATATCTCAGTACTTC.